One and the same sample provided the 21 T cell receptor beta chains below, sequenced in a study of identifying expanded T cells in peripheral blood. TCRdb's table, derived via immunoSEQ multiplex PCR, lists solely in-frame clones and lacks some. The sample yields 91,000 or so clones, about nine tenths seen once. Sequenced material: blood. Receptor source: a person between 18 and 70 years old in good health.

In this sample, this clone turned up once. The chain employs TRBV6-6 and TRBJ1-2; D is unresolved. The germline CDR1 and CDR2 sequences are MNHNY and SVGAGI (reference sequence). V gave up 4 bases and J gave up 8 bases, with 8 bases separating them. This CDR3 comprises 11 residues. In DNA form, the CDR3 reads TGTGCCAGCAGTTCGGACGGCGGCTACACCTTC. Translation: CASSSDGGYTF.

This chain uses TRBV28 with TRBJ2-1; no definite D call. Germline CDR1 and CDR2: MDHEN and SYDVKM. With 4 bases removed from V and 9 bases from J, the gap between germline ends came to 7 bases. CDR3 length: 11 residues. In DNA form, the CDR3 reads TGTGCCAGCAGTTACCAGTTTGAGCAGTTCTTC. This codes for CASSYQFEQFF.

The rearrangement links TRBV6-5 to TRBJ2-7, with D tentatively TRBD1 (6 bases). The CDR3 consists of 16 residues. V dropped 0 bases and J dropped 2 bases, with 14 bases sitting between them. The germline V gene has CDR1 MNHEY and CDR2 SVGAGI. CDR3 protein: CASSYSIPTGPYEQYF. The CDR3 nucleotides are TGTGCCAGCAGTTACTCGATACCCACAGGGCCCTACGAGCAGTACTTC.

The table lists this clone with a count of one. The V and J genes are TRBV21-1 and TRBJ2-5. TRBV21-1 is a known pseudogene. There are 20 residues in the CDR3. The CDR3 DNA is TGTGCCAGCAGCACACAAACGGGCAGGGGGGGAGCGGGACCAGAAGAGACCCAGTACTTC. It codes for CASSTQTGRGGAGPEETQYF.

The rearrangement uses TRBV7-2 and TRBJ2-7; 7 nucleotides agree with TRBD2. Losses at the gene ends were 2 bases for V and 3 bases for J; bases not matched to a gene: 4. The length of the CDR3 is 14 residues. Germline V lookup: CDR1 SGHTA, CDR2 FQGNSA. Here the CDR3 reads CASSLSTGGYEQYF. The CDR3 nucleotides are TGTGCCAGCAGCTTATCTACGGGGGGCTACGAGCAGTACTTC.

CDR3 amino acids: CASSQVETGPDTQYF. In DNA form, the CDR3 reads TGCGCCAGCAGCCAAGTAGAAACTGGTCCCGATACGCAGTATTTT. The chain combines TRBV4-3 with TRBJ2-3, with unresolved D. With 1 base removed from V and 6 bases from J, the gap between germline ends came to 14 bases. The CDR3 extends over 15 amino acids. The germline CDR1 and CDR2 sequences are LGHNA and YSLEER.

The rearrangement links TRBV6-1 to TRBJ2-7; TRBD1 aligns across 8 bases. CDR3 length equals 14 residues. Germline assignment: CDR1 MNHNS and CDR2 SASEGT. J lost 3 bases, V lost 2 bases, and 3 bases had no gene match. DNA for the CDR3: TGTGCCAGCAGTGAATACAGGGGGAACTACGAGCAGTACTTC. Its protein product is CASSEYRGNYEQYF.

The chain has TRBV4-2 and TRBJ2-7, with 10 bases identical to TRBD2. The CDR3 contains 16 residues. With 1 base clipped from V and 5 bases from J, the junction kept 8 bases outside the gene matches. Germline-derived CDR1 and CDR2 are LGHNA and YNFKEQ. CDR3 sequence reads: CASSQAALAGEHEQYF. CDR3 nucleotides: TGTGCCAGCAGCCAAGCCGCCCTAGCGGGAGAACACGAGCAGTACTTC.

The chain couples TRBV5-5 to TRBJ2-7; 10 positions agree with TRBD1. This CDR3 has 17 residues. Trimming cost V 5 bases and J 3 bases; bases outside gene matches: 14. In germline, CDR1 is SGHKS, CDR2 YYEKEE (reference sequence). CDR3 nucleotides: TGTGCCAGCAGTACCTTCTTTTTGGGACAGGGGAGCTACGAGCAGTACTTC. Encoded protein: CASSTFFLGQGSYEQYF.

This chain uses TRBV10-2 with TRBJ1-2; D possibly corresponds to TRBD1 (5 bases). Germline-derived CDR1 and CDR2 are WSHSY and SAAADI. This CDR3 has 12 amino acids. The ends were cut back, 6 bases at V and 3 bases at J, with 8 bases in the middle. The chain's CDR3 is CASSDSYYGYTF. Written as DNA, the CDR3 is TGCGCCAGCAGCGACAGCTACTATGGCTACACCTTC.

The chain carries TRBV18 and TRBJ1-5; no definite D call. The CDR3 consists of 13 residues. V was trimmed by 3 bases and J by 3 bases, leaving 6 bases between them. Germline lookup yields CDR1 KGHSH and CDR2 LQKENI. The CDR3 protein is CASSPGSNQPQHF. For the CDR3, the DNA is TGTGCCAGCTCACCGGGGTCCAATCAGCCCCAGCATTTT.

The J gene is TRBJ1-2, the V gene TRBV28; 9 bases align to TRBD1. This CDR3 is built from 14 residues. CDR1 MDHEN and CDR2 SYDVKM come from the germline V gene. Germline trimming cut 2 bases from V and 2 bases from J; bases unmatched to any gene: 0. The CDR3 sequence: CASSLTGGNYGYTF. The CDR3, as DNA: TGTGCCAGCAGTTTAACAGGGGGCAACTATGGCTACACCTTC.

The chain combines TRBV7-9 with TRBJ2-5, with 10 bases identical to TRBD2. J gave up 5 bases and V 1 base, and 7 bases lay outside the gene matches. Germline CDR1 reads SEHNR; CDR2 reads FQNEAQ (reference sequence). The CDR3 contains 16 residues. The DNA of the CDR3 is TGTGCCAGCAGCTTAGATCTAGCGGGGGCTGGGGAGACCCAGTACTTC. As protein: CASSLDLAGAGETQYF. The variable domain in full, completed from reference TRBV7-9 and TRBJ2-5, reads DTGVSQNPRHKITKRGQNVTFRCDPISEHNRLYWYRQTLGQGPEFLTYFQNEAQLEKSRLLSDRFSAERPKGSFSTLEIQRTEQGDSAMYLCASSLDLAGAGETQYFGPGTRLLVL.

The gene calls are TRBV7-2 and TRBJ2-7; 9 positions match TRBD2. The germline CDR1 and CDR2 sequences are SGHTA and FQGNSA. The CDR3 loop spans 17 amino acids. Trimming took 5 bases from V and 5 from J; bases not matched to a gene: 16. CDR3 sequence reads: CASSHPAGGARKDEQYF. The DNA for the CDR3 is TGTGCCAGCAGCCACCCGGCGGGGGGGGCTCGTAAAGACGAGCAGTACTTC.

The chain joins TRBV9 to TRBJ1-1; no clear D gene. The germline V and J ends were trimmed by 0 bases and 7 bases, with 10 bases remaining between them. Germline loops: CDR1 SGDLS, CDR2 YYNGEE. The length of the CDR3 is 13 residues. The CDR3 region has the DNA TGTGCCAGCAGCGTAGCTCCCACCCATGAAGCTTTCTTT. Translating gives CASSVAPTHEAFF.

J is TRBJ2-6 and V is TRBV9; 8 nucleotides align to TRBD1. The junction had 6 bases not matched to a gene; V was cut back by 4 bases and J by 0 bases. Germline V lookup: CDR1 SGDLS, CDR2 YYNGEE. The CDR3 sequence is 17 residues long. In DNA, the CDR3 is TGTGCCAGCAGCCAGGGACAGGCGAACTCTGGGGCCAACGTCCTGACTTTC. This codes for CASSQGQANSGANVLTF.

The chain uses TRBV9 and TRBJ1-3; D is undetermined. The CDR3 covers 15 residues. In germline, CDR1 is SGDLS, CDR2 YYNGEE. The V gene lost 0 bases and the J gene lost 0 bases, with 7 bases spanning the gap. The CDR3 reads CASSVELSSGNTIYF. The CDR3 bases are TGTGCCAGCAGCGTAGAGCTCAGCTCTGGAAACACCATATATTTT.

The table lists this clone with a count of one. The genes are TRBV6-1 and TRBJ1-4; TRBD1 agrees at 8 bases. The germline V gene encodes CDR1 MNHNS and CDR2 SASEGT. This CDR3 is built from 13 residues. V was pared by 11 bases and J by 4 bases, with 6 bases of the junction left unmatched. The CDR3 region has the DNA TGTGCCGCAGGGGGCGCGGGTAATGAAAAACTGTTTTTT. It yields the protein CAAGGAGNEKLFF.

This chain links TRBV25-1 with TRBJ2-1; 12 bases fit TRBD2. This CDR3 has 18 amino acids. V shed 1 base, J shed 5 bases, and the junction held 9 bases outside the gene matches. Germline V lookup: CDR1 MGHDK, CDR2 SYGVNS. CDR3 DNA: TGTGCCAGCAGTGAATGGGCTAGCGGGGGGGCCGTCAACAATGAGCAGTTCTTC. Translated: CASSEWASGGAVNNEQFF.

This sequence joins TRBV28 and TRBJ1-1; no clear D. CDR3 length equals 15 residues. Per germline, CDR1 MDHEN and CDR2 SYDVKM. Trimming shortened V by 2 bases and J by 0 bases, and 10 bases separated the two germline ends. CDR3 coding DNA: TGTGCCAGCAGTTTAACGCGCCGGATGAACACTGAAGCTTTCTTT. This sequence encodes CASSLTRRMNTEAFF.

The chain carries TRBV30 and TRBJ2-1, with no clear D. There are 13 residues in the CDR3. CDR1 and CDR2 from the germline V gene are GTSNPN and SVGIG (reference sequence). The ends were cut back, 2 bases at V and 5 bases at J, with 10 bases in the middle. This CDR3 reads CAWSTRTDNEQFF. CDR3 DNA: TGTGCCTGGAGTACGCGAACAGACAATGAGCAGTTCTTC.